The 19 T cell receptor beta chains listed next were all sequenced from one sample in a study of T-cell memory formation after mild COVID-19. TCRdb processed the 5' RACE reads anew with MiXCR; each CDR3 protein has one entry. The data contain approximately 480,000 distinct CDR3 sequences, roughly 20% of them singletons. The sample taken for sequencing was PBMCs or a T cell subset sorted from them (not recorded which). Receptor source: an adult woman who had mild COVID-19 (a few samples of this study predate the infection). Cell type and time point are not known.

The rearrangement joins TRBV13 to TRBJ2-5; D perhaps matches TRBD2 (5 bases). This CDR3 has 14 residues. Trimming removed 6 bases at V and 4 bases at J, with 15 bases between. CDR1 is PRHDT, CDR2 FYEKMQ, per germline (reference sequence). The CDR3 region has the DNA TGTGCCAGCAGTCTGCCGGGAAGCGGAGAGACCCAGTACTTC. Translation: CASSLPGSGETQYF. The full variable domain, in which reference TRBV13 and TRBJ2-5 provide the parts outside the CDR3, is AAGVIQSPRHLIKEKRETATLKCYPIPRHDTVYWYQQGPGQDPQFLISFYEKMQSDKGSIPDRFSAQQFSDYHSELNMSSLELGDSALYFCASSLPGSGETQYFGPGTRLLVL.

This clonotype turned up a few times. The chain employs TRBV4-1 and TRBJ1-1; D is uncertain. Trimming shortened V by 0 bases and J by 6 bases, and 14 bases separated the two germline ends. The CDR3 is 15 residues long. CDR1 and CDR2 (germline): MGHRA, YSYEKL. This CDR3 is CASSQEGSGRAEAFF. The CDR3, as DNA: TGCGCCAGCAGCCAAGAAGGCTCGGGTCGAGCTGAAGCTTTCTTT.

Notes on this clonotype: One junction end does not reproduce the germline sequence, and a read error may be involved. The chain is built from TRBV20-1 and TRBJ2-1; TRBD2 aligns across 11 bases. Per the germline V gene, CDR1 is DFQATT and CDR2 is SNEGSKA (reference sequence). The CDR3 loop spans 16 amino acids. The CDR3 region has the DNA TGCAGTGCTAGAGACCAGGGACTAGCGGACTACAATGAGCAGTCCTTC. Its protein product is CSARDQGLADYNEQSF.

This clonotype showed up just a few times. The chain is built from TRBV5-1 and TRBJ2-2; perhaps TRBD1 as D (5 bases). This CDR3 is built from 15 residues. Germline CDR1 and CDR2: SGHRS and YFSETQ. The V and J ends lost 0 bases and 5 bases respectively, with 11 bases between them. The CDR3 is CASSLGQTITGELFF. The CDR3 region has the DNA TGCGCCAGCAGCTTGGGACAGACGATAACCGGGGAGCTGTTTTTT. The complete variable domain, with remaining parts taken from reference TRBV5-1 and TRBJ2-2, reads KAGVTQTPRYLIKTRGQQVTLSCSPISGHRSVSWYQQTPGQGLQFLFEYFSETQRNKGNFPGRFSGRQFSNSRSEMNVSTLELGDSALYLCASSLGQTITGELFFGEGSRLTVL.

The gene calls are TRBV7-2 and TRBJ1-2; D is unresolved. V dropped 6 bases and J dropped 4 bases, with 6 bases sitting between them. This CDR3 comprises 11 residues. CDR1 and CDR2 from the germline V gene are SGHTA and FQGNSA. CDR3 amino acids: CASRLSYGYTF. DNA for the CDR3: TGTGCCAGCAGGTTGAGCTATGGCTACACCTTC.

The chain links TRBV4-3 to TRBJ2-7; perhaps TRBD2 as D (7 bases). Trimming shortened V by 0 bases and J by 5 bases, and 14 bases separated the two germline ends. The germline CDR1 and CDR2 sequences are LGHNA and YSLEER. The CDR3 consists of 15 residues. CDR3: CASSQDRGAGDEQYF. The CDR3 DNA reads as TGCGCCAGCAGCCAAGATCGGGGGGCTGGCGACGAGCAGTACTTC.

The rearrangement links TRBV6-5 to TRBJ2-7; 8 bases fit TRBD2. The CDR3 is 16 amino acids. After removal of 2 bases from V and 1 base from J, the junction contained 7 bases not matched to a gene. Germline V gives CDR1 MNHEY, CDR2 SVGAGI. The CDR3 DNA sequence: TGTGCCAGCAGTTACCTGCCTAGCGGGTTATCCTACGAGCAGTACTTC. It is translated as CASSYLPSGLSYEQYF.

This clonotype was counted a few times. V is TRBV6-2 or TRBV6-3 and J is TRBJ2-2, with no clear D. The CDR3 loop spans 14 amino acids. Germline V lookup: CDR1 MNHEY, CDR2 SVGEGT. Trimming shortened V by 1 base and J by 8 bases, and 11 bases separated the two germline ends. The DNA for the CDR3 is TGTGCCAGCAGTTACTATGTCCACCAAGGGGAGCTGTTTTTT. As protein: CASSYYVHQGELFF.

This chain links TRBV4-1 with TRBJ2-1; D is unclear. The CDR3 extends over 13 amino acids. Germline CDR1 is MGHRA and CDR2 is YSYEKL. Trimming removed 0 bases at V and 6 bases at J, with 6 bases between. CDR3 protein: CASSQDWTNEQFF. CDR3 DNA sequence: TGCGCCAGCAGCCAAGATTGGACCAATGAGCAGTTCTTC.

The genes are TRBV5-1 and TRBJ1-2; D might be TRBD1 (6 bases). From germline, CDR1 is SGHRS and CDR2 YFSETQ. V dropped 0 bases and J dropped 8 bases, with 17 bases sitting between them. The CDR3 is made up of 15 amino acids. The CDR3 sequence is CASSLAPATGWGYTF. For the CDR3, the DNA is TGCGCCAGCAGCTTGGCCCCTGCGACAGGATGGGGCTACACCTTC.

This clonotype has more than one count but fewer than ten. The chain couples TRBV6-2 or TRBV6-3 to TRBJ2-7; D is tentatively TRBD1 or TRBD2 (5 bases each). V was cut by 5 bases and J by 2 bases, with 13 bases left in between. The CDR3 has 14 residues. From germline, CDR1 is MNHEY and CDR2 SVGEGT. In DNA, the CDR3 is TGTGCCAGCAGTCGGGGCTCCTTGACCTACGAGCAGTACTTC. Translation gives CASSRGSLTYEQYF.

This clonotype showed up just a few times. This chain joins TRBV18 and TRBJ1-1; D is undetermined. Germline CDR1 is KGHSH and CDR2 is LQKENI. V lost 0 bases, J lost 1 base, and 9 bases lay in between. The CDR3 spans 15 residues. This CDR3 reads CASSPPWVRNTEAFF. The CDR3 DNA reads TGTGCCAGCTCACCACCCTGGGTACGGAACACTGAAGCTTTCTTT.

J is TRBJ2-5 and V is TRBV5-4, with 9 bases fitting TRBD1. Germline V gene sequence: CDR1 SGHNT, CDR2 YYREEE (reference sequence). V was clipped by 4 bases and J by 5 bases; unmatched bases: 6. CDR3 length: 14 residues. CDR3 DNA: TGTGCCAGCAGCCCTGGGACAGGGTGGGAGACCCAGTACTTC. Translated: CASSPGTGWETQYF.

The sample holds many counts of this clonotype. This sequence joins TRBV7-2 and TRBJ2-7; perhaps TRBD2 as D (5 bases). Germline V gene data show CDR1 as SGHTA and CDR2 as FQGNSA. V lost 4 bases, J lost 6 bases, and 10 bases lay in between. The CDR3 is made up of 12 amino acids. The CDR3: CASSSRLSEQYF. CDR3 nucleotide sequence: TGTGCCAGCAGCTCCAGACTAAGCGAGCAGTACTTC.

This chain links TRBV2 with TRBJ1-1, with D possibly matching TRBD1 (5 bases). Germline V gives CDR1 SNHLY, CDR2 FYNNEI. V shed 4 bases and J shed 5 bases, with 14 bases lying between them. The CDR3 loop spans 14 amino acids. CDR3 region: CASSAGWRETEAFF. Written as DNA, the CDR3 is TGTGCCAGCAGTGCAGGGTGGAGGGAGACTGAAGCTTTCTTT.

CDR3 in amino acids: CSVEETGQSEQYF. The DNA for the CDR3 is TGCAGCGTTGAAGAGACAGGGCAAAGCGAGCAGTACTTC. The chain has TRBV29-1 and TRBJ2-7; TRBD1 aligns across 7 bases. Germline CDR1 reads SQVTM; CDR2 reads ANQGSEA. V was clipped by 0 bases and J by 6 bases; unmatched bases: 5. The CDR3 runs to 13 residues.

The gene calls are TRBV6-4 and TRBJ2-3; a possible D gene is TRBD1 (5 bases). This CDR3 region has 13 residues. CDR1 and CDR2 (germline): MRHNA, SNTAGT. With 10 bases removed from V and 4 bases from J, the gap between germline ends came to 15 bases. In DNA, the CDR3 is TGTGCCACCAGGGCAGGGAACCCAGATACGCAGTATTTT. It yields the protein CATRAGNPDTQYF.

At least ten counts were recorded for this clonotype. The rearrangement links TRBV7-9 to TRBJ2-3; D is uncertain. Germline V lookup: CDR1 SEHNR, CDR2 FQNEAQ (reference sequence). V lost 6 bases to trimming and J lost 5 bases, with 27 bases between them. The CDR3 is 18 amino acids. CDR3: CASSYTRPRAQTGDTQYF. For the CDR3, the DNA is TGTGCCAGCAGTTACACCCGCCCCCGTGCCCAAACCGGAGATACGCAGTATTTT.

Ten or more counts support this clonotype. The chain is built from TRBV4-3 and TRBJ2-5, with 10 bases identical to TRBD2. J gave up 2 bases and V 0 bases, and 9 bases lay outside the gene matches. This CDR3 region has 18 residues. Germline V gene data show CDR1 as LGHNA and CDR2 as YSLEER. The CDR3 sequence: CASSQDHRLAGAQETQYF. CDR3 in DNA: TGCGCCAGCAGCCAAGATCATAGGCTAGCGGGGGCTCAAGAGACCCAGTACTTC.